Sequencing of this TCR beta chain was carried out in a study of shared clonotypes between healthy human individuals. Notes on this clone: No antigen is known for it.

General study results and limits: Estimated clonotype richness was generally higher in naive than memory subsets. Tissues were not sampled, only blood, and their repertoires likely differ.

Over several immunoSEQ plates, each subset's genomic DNA was distributed in even portions. Profiling relied on immunoSEQ multiplex PCR, and the TCRdb table lists in-frame clones only, not all of them. Here the sample spans over a million clones, roughly 74% being singletons. Per germline, CDR1 SGHRS and CDR2 YFSETQ. V was shortened by 2 bases and J by 5 bases, with 11 bases between the two germline ends. This CDR3 contains 13 residues. The receptor was isolated from a man between 18 and 29 years old in good health. Some clones in this sample may be carry-over from other donors' samples. The sequenced sample was memory CD4+ T cells from PBMCs. Subset defined: CD45RA-negative fraction. The chain is built from TRBV5-1 and TRBJ2-7, with D unresolved. The CDR3 loop is CASSFSQAHEQYF. DNA for the CDR3: TGCGCCAGCAGCTTCTCGCAGGCCCACGAGCAGTACTTC.